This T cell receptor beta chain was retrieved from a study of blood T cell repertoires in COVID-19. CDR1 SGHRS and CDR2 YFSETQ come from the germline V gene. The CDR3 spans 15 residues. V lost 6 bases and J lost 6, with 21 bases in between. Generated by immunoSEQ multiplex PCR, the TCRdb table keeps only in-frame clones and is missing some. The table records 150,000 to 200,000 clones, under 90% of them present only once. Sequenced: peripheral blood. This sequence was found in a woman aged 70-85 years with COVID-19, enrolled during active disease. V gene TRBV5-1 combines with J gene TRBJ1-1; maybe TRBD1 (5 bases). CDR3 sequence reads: CASNSGGRTLSEAFF. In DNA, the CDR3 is TGCGCCAGCAACTCGGGGGGGAGGACTCTATCTGAAGCTTTCTTT.